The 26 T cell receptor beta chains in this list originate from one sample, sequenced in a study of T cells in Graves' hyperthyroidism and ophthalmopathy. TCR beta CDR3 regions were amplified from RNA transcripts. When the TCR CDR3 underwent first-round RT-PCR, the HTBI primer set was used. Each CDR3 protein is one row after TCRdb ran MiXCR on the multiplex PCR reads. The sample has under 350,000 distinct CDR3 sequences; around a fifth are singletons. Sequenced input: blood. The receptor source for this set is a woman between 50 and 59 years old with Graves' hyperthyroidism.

CDR3 DNA: TGTGCCAGCAGTGGAAACAGAGAAGAGACCCAGTACTTC. It translates to CASSGNREETQYF. V gene TRBV2 combines with J gene TRBJ2-5; no clear D. This CDR3 has 13 residues. The V end lost 4 bases, the J end lost 3 bases, and 9 bases lay between the germline ends. Per the germline V gene, CDR1 is SNHLY and CDR2 is FYNNEI.

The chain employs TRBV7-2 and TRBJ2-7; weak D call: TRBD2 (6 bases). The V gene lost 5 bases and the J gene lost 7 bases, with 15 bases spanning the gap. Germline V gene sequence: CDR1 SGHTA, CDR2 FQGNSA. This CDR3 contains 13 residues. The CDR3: CASSRSGLREQYF. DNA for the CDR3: TGTGCCAGCAGCCGCTCGGGACTCCGAGAGCAGTACTTC. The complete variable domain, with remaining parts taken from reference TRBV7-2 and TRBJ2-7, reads GAGVSQSPSNKVTEKGKDVELRCDPISGHTALYWYRQSLGQGLEFLIYFQGNSAPDKSGLPSDRFSAERTGGSVSTLTIQRTQQEDSAVYLCASSRSGLREQYFGPGTRLTVT.

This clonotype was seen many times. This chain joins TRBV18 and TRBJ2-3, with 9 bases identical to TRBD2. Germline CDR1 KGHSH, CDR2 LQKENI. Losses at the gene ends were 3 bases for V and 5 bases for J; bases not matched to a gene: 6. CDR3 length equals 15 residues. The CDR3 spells CASSPLREGGDTQYF. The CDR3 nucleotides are TGTGCCAGCTCACCCTTGCGGGAGGGTGGAGATACGCAGTATTTT.

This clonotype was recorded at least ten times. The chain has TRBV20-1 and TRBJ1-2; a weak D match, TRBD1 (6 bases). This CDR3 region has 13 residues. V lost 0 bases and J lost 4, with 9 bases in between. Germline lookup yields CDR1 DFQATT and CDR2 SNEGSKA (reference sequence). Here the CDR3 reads CSARDLQGYGYTF. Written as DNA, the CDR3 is TGCAGTGCTAGAGATCTACAGGGCTATGGCTACACCTTC.

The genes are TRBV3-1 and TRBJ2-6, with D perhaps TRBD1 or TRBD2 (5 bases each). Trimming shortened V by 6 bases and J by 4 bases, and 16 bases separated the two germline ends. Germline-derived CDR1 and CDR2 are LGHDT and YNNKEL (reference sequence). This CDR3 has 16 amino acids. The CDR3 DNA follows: TGTGCCAGCAGGTTTTCCCGGGGACGCGGGGCCAACGTCCTGACTTTC. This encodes CASRFSRGRGANVLTF.

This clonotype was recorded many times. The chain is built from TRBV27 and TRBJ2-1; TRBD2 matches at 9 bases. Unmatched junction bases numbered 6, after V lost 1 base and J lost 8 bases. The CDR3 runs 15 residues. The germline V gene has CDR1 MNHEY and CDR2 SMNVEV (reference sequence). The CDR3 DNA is TGTGCCAGCAGTTTATTGACTAGCGGCGGCCATGAGCAGTTCTTC. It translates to CASSLLTSGGHEQFF.

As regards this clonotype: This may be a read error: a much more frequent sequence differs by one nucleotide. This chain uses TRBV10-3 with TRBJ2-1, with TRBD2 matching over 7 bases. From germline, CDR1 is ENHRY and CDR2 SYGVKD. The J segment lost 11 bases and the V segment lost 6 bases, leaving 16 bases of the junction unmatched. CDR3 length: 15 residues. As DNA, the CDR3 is TGTGCCATCAGCGATACTAGCGCCCCTGATAATAAGCAGTTCTTC. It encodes CAISDTSAPDNKQFF.

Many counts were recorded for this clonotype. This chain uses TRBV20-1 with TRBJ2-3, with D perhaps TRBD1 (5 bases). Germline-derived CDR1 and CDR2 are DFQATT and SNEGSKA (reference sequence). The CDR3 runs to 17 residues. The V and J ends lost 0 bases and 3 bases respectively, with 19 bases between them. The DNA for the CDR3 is TGCAGTGCTAGAGATGGAACAGGTACAATCTCTACAGATACGCAGTATTTT. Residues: CSARDGTGTISTDTQYF.

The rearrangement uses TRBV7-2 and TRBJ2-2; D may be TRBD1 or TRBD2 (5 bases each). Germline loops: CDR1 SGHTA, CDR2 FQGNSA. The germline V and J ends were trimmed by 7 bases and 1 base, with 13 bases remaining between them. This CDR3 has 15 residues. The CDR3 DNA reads TGTGCCAGCACTTTCCGGGGCCAGAACACCGGGGAGCTGTTTTTT. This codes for CASTFRGQNTGELFF.

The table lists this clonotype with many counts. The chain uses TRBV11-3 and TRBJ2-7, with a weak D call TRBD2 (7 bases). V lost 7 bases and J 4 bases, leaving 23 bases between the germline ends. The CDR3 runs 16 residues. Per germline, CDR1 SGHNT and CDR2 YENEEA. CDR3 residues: CASTFLDGGGAYEQYF. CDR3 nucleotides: TGTGCCAGCACCTTCTTGGATGGGGGGGGCGCGTACGAGCAGTACTTC.

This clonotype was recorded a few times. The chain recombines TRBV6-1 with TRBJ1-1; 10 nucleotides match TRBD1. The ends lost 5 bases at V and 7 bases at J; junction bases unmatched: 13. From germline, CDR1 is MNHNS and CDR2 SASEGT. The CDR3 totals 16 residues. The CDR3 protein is CASSLTGGSGYIEAFF. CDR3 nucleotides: TGTGCCAGCAGTTTGACAGGGGGCAGTGGGTACATTGAAGCTTTCTTT.

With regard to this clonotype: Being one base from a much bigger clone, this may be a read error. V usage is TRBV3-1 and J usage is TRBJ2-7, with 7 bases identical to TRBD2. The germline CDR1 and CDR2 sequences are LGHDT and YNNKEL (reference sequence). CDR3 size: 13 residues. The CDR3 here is CAGSLGGSAEQYF. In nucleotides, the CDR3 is TGTGCCGGCAGCCTGGGCGGGAGTGCCGAGCAGTACTTC.

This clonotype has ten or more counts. CDR3 bases: TGCGCCAGCAGCAGCGGACAGCCGAGCTCTGGAAACACCATATATTTT. Translated, it gives CASSSGQPSSGNTIYF. The gene calls are TRBV5-1 and TRBJ1-3; D may be TRBD1 (6 bases). Germline values: CDR1 SGHRS, CDR2 YFSETQ. V was clipped by 4 bases and J by 0 bases, with 14 bases between them. The CDR3 loop spans 16 amino acids.

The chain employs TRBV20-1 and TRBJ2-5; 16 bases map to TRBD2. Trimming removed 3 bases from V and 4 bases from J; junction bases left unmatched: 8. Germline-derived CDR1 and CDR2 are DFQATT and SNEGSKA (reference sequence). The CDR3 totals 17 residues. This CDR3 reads CSARVGGLAGGGETQYF. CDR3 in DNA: TGCAGTGCTAGGGTAGGGGGACTAGCGGGAGGGGGAGAGACCCAGTACTTC.

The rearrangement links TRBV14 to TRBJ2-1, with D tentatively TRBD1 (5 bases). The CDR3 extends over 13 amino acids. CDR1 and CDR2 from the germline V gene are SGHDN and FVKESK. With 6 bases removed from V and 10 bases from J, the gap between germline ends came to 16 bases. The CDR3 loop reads CASRSKGRGEQFF. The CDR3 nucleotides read TGTGCCAGCAGGTCCAAAGGAAGGGGAGAGCAGTTCTTC.

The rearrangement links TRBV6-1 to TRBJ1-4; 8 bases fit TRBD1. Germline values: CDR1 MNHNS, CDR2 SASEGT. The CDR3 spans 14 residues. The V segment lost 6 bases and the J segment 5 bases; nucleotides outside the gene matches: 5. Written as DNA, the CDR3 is TGTGCCAGCAGATACAGGGGGGAGAATGAAAAACTGTTTTTT. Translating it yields CASRYRGENEKLFF.

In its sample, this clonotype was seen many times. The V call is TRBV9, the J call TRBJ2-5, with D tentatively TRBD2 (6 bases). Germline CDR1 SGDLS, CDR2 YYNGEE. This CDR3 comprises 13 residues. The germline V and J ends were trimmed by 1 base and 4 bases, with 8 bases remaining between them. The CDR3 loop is CASSVYGGETQYF. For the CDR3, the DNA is TGTGCCAGCAGCGTATACGGGGGAGAGACCCAGTACTTC. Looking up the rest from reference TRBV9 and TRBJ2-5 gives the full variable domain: DSGVTQTPKHLITATGQRVTLRCSPRSGDLSVYWYQQSLDQGLQFLIQYYNGEERAKGNILERFSAQQFPDLHSELNLSSLELGDSALYFCASSVYGGETQYFGPGTRLLVL.

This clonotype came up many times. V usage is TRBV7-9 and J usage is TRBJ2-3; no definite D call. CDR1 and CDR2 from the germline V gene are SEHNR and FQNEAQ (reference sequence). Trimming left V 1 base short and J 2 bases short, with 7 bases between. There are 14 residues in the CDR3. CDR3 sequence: CASSLDDNTDTQYF. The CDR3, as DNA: TGTGCCAGCAGCTTAGATGACAACACAGATACGCAGTATTTT. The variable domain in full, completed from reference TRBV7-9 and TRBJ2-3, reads DTGVSQNPRHKITKRGQNVTFRCDPISEHNRLYWYRQTLGQGPEFLTYFQNEAQLEKSRLLSDRFSAERPKGSFSTLEIQRTEQGDSAMYLCASSLDDNTDTQYFGPGTRLTVL.

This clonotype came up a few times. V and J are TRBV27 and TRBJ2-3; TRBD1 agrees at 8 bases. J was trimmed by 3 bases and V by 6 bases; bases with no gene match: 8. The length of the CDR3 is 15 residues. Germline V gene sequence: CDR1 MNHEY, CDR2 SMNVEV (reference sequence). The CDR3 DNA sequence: TGTGCCAGCAGAGGACAGGGTGGTAGGACAGATACGCAGTATTTT. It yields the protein CASRGQGGRTDTQYF.

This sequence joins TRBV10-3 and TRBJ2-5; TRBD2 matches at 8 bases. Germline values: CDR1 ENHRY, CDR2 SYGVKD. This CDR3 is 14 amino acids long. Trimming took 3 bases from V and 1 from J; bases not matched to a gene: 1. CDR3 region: CAISEAGAQETQYF. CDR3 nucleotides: TGTGCCATCAGTGAAGCGGGGGCCCAAGAGACCCAGTACTTC.

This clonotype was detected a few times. CDR3 sequence (DNA): TGTGCCAGCAGCTTTAAACTAGCAGGGACCTACGAGCAGTACTTC. Translation: CASSFKLAGTYEQYF. The rearrangement uses TRBV5-4 and TRBJ2-7; possible D gene TRBD2, 6 bases. The CDR3 runs to 15 residues. CDR1 SGHNT and CDR2 YYREEE come from the germline V gene (reference sequence). Trimming removed 2 bases from V and 2 bases from J, with 14 bases in between.

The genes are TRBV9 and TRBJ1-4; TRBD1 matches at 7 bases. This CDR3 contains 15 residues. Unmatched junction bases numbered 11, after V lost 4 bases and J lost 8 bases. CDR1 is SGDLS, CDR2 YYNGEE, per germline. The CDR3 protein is CASSFRDREGEKLFF. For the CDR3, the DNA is TGTGCCAGCAGCTTTCGTGACAGGGAAGGCGAAAAACTGTTTTTT.

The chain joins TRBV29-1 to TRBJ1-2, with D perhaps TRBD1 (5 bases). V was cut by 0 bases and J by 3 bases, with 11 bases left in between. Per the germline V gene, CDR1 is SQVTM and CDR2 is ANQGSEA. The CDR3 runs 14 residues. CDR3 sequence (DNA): TGCAGCGTTGAAGATCTGACAGAGTACTATGGCTACACCTTC. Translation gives CSVEDLTEYYGYTF.

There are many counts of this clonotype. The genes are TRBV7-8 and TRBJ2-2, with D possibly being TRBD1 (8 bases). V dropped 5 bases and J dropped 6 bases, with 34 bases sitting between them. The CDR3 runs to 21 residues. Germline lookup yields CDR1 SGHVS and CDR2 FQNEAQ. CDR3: CASSLKQRDRKAGLRPGELFF. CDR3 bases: TGTGCCAGCAGCCTGAAGCAGCGGGACAGGAAAGCGGGGTTGAGGCCCGGGGAGCTGTTTTTT.

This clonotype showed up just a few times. CDR3 loop: CASSQQTGYNEKLFF. As DNA, the CDR3 is TGCGCCAGCAGCCAACAGACGGGTTATAATGAAAAACTGTTTTTT. The V call is TRBV4-1, the J call TRBJ1-4; D not certain. CDR1 MGHRA and CDR2 YSYEKL come from the germline V gene. This CDR3 comprises 15 residues. Trimming pared 2 bases from V and 4 bases from J, leaving 11 bases between.

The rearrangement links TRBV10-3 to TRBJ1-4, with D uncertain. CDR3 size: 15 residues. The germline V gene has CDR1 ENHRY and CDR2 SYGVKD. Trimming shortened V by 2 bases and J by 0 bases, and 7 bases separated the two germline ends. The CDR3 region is CAISEKVTTNEKLFF. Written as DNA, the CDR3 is TGTGCCATCAGTGAGAAGGTGACAACTAATGAAAAACTGTTTTTT.